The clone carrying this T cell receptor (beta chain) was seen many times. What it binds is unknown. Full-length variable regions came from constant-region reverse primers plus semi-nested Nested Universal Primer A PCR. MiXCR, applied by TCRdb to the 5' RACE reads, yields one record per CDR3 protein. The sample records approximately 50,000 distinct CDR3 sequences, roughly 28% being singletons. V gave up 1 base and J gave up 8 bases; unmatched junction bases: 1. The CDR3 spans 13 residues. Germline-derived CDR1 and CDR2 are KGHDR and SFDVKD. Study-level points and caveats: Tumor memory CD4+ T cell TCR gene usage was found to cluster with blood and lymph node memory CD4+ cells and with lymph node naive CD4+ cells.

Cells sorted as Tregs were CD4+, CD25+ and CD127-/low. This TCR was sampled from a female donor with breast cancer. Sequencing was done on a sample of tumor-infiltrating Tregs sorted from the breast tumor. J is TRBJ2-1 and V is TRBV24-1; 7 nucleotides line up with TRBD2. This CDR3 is CATSDFGLDEQFF. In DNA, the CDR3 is TGTGCCACCAGTGATTTCGGACTAGATGAGCAGTTCTTC.